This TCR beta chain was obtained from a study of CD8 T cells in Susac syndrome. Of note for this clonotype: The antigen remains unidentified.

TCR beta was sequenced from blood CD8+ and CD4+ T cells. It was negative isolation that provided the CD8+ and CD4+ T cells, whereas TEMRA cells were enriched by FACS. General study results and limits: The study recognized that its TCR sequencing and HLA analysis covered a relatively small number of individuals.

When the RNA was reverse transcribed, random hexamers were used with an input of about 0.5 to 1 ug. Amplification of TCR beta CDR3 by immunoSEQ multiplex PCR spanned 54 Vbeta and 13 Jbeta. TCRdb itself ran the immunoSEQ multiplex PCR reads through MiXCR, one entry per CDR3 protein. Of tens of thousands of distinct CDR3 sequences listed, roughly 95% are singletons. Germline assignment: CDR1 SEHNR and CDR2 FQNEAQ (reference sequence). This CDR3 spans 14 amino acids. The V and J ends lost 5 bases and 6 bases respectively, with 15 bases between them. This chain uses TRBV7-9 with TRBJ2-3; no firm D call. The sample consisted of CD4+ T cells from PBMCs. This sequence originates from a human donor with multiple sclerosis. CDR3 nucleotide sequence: TGTGCCAGCAGCCCCCTGGGCGTGCACGATACGCAGTATTTT. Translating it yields CASSPLGVHDTQYF.